The clone carrying this T cell receptor (beta chain) was observed a few times. Unmatched junction bases numbered 22, after V lost 2 bases and J lost 7 bases. This CDR3 contains 18 residues. Per the germline V gene, CDR1 is GTSNPN and CDR2 is SVGIG (reference sequence). These data originate in a study of T-cell memory formation after mild COVID-19. TCRdb re-derived calls from the 5' RACE reads in MiXCR, one entry per CDR3 protein. Here the sample spans hundreds of thousands of distinct CDR3 sequences, about 22% being singletons. Sample: PBMCs or a T cell subset sorted from them (not recorded which). This TCR was sampled from an adult woman who had mild COVID-19 (a few samples of this study predate the infection). Cell type and time point are not known. V and J are TRBV30 and TRBJ1-2; TRBD1 agrees at 7 bases. This CDR3 reads CAWSPPGIRQGVIFGYTF. The CDR3 region has the DNA TGTGCCTGGAGTCCTCCCGGAATTAGGCAGGGGGTAATCTTTGGCTACACCTTC.